This T cell receptor (beta chain) was recorded in a study of T cells in Graves' hyperthyroidism and ophthalmopathy. Overall study findings and caveats: Model predictions of ophthalmopathy came a median 6.5 months before onset.

Regions amplified from RNA transcripts were the TCR beta CDR3 regions. In the first-round RT-PCR of the TCR CDR3, the HTBI primer set was used. TCRdb re-derived calls from the multiplex PCR reads in MiXCR, one entry per CDR3 protein. The sample has about half a million distinct CDR3 sequences, about 16% seen once; the top ten hold 25% to 30%. Trimming removed 2 bases from V and 6 bases from J, with 10 bases in between. The CDR3 runs 13 residues. CDR1 is SEHNR, CDR2 FQNEAQ, per germline (reference sequence). This clonotype was counted between two and nine times. Its cognate antigen is unknown. The chain has TRBV7-9 and TRBJ1-1; D unclear. Sequencing was performed on blood. The source of this sequence is a woman younger than 45 with Graves' ophthalmopathy. CDR3 loop: CASSLSEFSEAFF. CDR3 bases: TGTGCCAGCAGCTTAAGCGAATTCTCTGAAGCTTTCTTT.